A single sample gave rise to the 14 T cell receptor beta chains below, sequenced in a study of cytomegalovirus exposure and HLA in healthy donors. Use of 60 Vbeta and 13 Jbeta primers characterized the PCR. The data were produced by immunoSEQ multiplex PCR, yet TCRdb's version contains in-frame clones alone and is incomplete. The table has roughly 80,000 clones, 81% seen once; the top ten hold 1.9%. The sequenced sample was PBMCs. These receptors were obtained from a woman aged 25 to 45 in good health and CMV-seronegative.

The chain carries TRBV5-6 and TRBJ2-7; D possibly corresponds to TRBD2 (6 bases). Trimming left V 2 bases short and J 3 bases short, with 12 bases between. The CDR3 has 14 residues. Germline V gives CDR1 SGHDT, CDR2 YYEEEE. The CDR3 nucleotides read TGTGCCAGCAGCTTCCGGGGAGGAAACTACGAGCAGTACTTC. It codes for CASSFRGGNYEQYF.

Written as DNA, the CDR3 is TGTGCCAGCAGTGACGTGGCAGGCAGTTTAAACTACGAGCAGTACTTC. Translation gives CASSDVAGSLNYEQYF. The rearrangement joins TRBV6-4 to TRBJ2-7; no clear D gene. This CDR3 comprises 16 residues. The germline V gene encodes CDR1 MRHNA and CDR2 SNTAGT. V was pared by 2 bases and J by 3 bases, with 17 bases between.

The chain links TRBV27 to TRBJ2-2; 10 bases match TRBD1. Germline V lookup: CDR1 MNHEY, CDR2 SMNVEV (reference sequence). This CDR3 region has 16 residues. With 5 bases clipped from V and 1 base from J, the junction kept 4 bases outside the gene matches. The CDR3 DNA is TGTGCCAGCAGTCCCCGGACAGGGGGGAACACCGGGGAGCTGTTTTTT. Its translation is CASSPRTGGNTGELFF.

This clone was detected only once. The chain couples TRBV27 to TRBJ2-2; 9 positions agree with TRBD2. V lost 8 bases, J lost 5 bases, and 15 bases stayed unmatched. Germline assignment: CDR1 MNHEY and CDR2 SMNVEV (reference sequence). The CDR3 totals 17 residues. The CDR3 DNA reads as TGTGCCAGCGGTGATTGGACCATAGCGGGAGAAACCGGGGAGCTGTTTTTT. It translates to CASGDWTIAGETGELFF.

This clone appeared once. This rearrangement joins TRBV5-6 to TRBJ2-7; D possibly corresponds to TRBD2 (6 bases). This CDR3 is built from 14 residues. From germline, CDR1 is SGHDT and CDR2 YYEEEE. V lost 1 base, J lost 3 bases, and 11 bases lay in between. The CDR3 spells CASSLWGGGYEQYF. The CDR3 DNA is TGTGCCAGCAGCTTGTGGGGAGGCGGCTACGAGCAGTACTTC.

The gene calls are TRBV29-1 and TRBJ2-5; perhaps TRBD1 as D (6 bases). Germline loops: CDR1 SQVTM, CDR2 ANQGSEA. The CDR3 has 12 residues. With 3 bases removed from V and 4 bases from J, the gap between germline ends came to 9 bases. The CDR3 protein is CSVDRGRETQYF. The CDR3 DNA reads as TGCAGCGTTGACAGGGGAAGAGAGACCCAGTACTTC.

This clone is a singleton in its sample. The chain recombines TRBV6-1 with TRBJ1-1, with TRBD1 matching 7 bases. This CDR3 is 14 amino acids long. After removal of 6 bases from V and 2 bases from J, the junction contained 6 bases not matched to a gene. Germline assignment: CDR1 MNHNS and CDR2 SASEGT. CDR3 in DNA: TGTGCCAGCAGCCGGGACAGATTTAACACTGAAGCTTTCTTT. Translated, it gives CASSRDRFNTEAFF.

This clone was recorded once. This chain links TRBV28 with TRBJ2-1, with 8 bases that match TRBD1. The CDR3 is 15 residues long. V lost 6 bases and J lost 6; bases outside the gene matches: 10. Germline V gene data show CDR1 as MDHEN and CDR2 as SYDVKM. CDR3 amino acids: CASSPIWTGRNEQFF. The DNA for the CDR3 is TGTGCCAGCAGCCCTATCTGGACAGGGCGCAATGAGCAGTTCTTC.

The chain uses TRBV6-1 and TRBJ2-2, with D maybe TRBD2 (5 bases). V was clipped by 7 bases and J by 2 bases, with 11 bases between them. The CDR3 is 14 residues long. Germline V gives CDR1 MNHNS, CDR2 SASEGT. In DNA form, the CDR3 reads TGTGCCAGCAATAGGGAGCCAAACACCGGGGAGCTGTTTTTT. Its translation: CASNREPNTGELFF.

V gene TRBV30 combines with J gene TRBJ2-1; 9 bases match TRBD2. The germline V gene has CDR1 GTSNPN and CDR2 SVGIG (reference sequence). V was clipped by 0 bases and J by 9 bases; unmatched bases: 9. CDR3 length: 15 residues. The CDR3 region has the DNA TGTGCCTGGAGTGTAGCGATAGCGGGAGTGGTTGAGCAGTTCTTC. Translated: CAWSVAIAGVVEQFF.

This chain links TRBV4-1 with TRBJ2-3; TRBD2 aligns across 10 bases. Trimming at V came to 4 bases and at J to 0 bases, leaving 1 base not matched to a gene. The germline V gene encodes CDR1 MGHRA and CDR2 YSYEKL. The CDR3 covers 15 residues. This CDR3 is CASSLAGGSTDTQYF. The CDR3 coding sequence is TGCGCCAGCAGCCTAGCGGGAGGCAGCACAGATACGCAGTATTTT.

The V gene is TRBV5-1, the J gene TRBJ1-4; a weak D match, TRBD1 (6 bases). CDR3 length: 15 amino acids. Trimming removed 4 bases from V and 4 bases from J, with 14 bases in between. Germline V gene lookup returns CDR1 SGHRS and CDR2 YFSETQ. This chain's CDR3 is CASSPDSGYNEKLFF. The CDR3 nucleotides are TGCGCCAGCAGCCCGGACAGTGGCTATAATGAAAAACTGTTTTTT. The entire variable domain, with the rest obtained from reference TRBV5-1 and TRBJ1-4, is as follows: KAGVTQTPRYLIKTRGQQVTLSCSPISGHRSVSWYQQTPGQGLQFLFEYFSETQRNKGNFPGRFSGRQFSNSRSEMNVSTLELGDSALYLCASSPDSGYNEKLFFGSGTQLSVL.

The genes are TRBV27 and TRBJ2-7, with D maybe TRBD1 (6 bases). This CDR3 region has 14 residues. Between the trimmed V and J ends, which lost 2 bases and 3 bases, there was a span of 11 bases. From germline, CDR1 is MNHEY and CDR2 SMNVEV (reference sequence). In nucleotides, the CDR3 is TGTGCCAGCAGTTTAAAGTTACAGGGCTACGAGCAGTACTTC. Translated: CASSLKLQGYEQYF.

The V and J genes are TRBV30 and TRBJ2-1; 15 bases line up with TRBD2. The length of the CDR3 is 19 residues. V was pared by 3 bases and J by 4 bases, with 13 bases of the junction left unmatched. Germline V CDR1 and CDR2: GTSNPN, SVGIG (reference sequence). This CDR3 reads CAWRGLAGGSLGGYNEQFF. As DNA, the CDR3 is TGTGCCTGGAGAGGACTAGCGGGAGGGTCCCTCGGGGGATACAATGAGCAGTTCTTC.